The 20 T cell receptor beta chains reported below all come from one sample, sequenced in a study of T cell changes during pregnancy in multiple sclerosis. TCRdb keeps only in-frame clones here, not all; method: immunoSEQ multiplex PCR. The data show 50,000 or so clones, around 90% seen once. Material: CD4+ T cells from peripheral blood mononuclear cells, obtained in the second trimester of pregnancy. These receptors originate from a female donor with multiple sclerosis, enrolled in a pregnancy study.

This chain connects TRBV7-2 to TRBJ2-1; 8 bases are a match to TRBD2. V lost 6 bases to trimming and J lost 9 bases; unmatched junction nucleotides: 7. Germline CDR1 SGHTA, CDR2 FQGNSA. This CDR3 spans 13 amino acids. The CDR3 spells CASSPGGHGEQFF. CDR3 nucleotide sequence: TGTGCCAGCAGTCCGGGGGGGCATGGTGAGCAGTTCTTC.

The V gene is TRBV19, the J gene TRBJ1-2, with D possibly matching TRBD1 (6 bases). V lost 3 bases to trimming and J lost 4 bases, with 18 bases between them. This CDR3 comprises 16 residues. CDR1 is LNHDA, CDR2 SQIVND, per germline (reference sequence). The CDR3 DNA is TGTGCCAGTAGTATCTCGGGGGGGGCCACCTTCTATGGCTACACCTTC. Protein product: CASSISGGATFYGYTF.

V gene TRBV7-8 combines with J gene TRBJ1-4, with TRBD1 matching 7 bases. In germline, CDR1 is SGHVS, CDR2 FQNEAQ. This CDR3 comprises 14 residues. J lost 8 bases, V lost 4 bases, and 7 bases had no gene match. CDR3 sequence (DNA): TGTGCCAGCAGCTCCCAGGGGGGTAGGGAAAAACTGTTTTTT. It encodes CASSSQGGREKLFF. Full variable domain (missing parts from reference TRBV7-8 and TRBJ1-4): GAGVSQSPRYKVAKRGQDVALRCDPISGHVSLFWYQQALGQGPEFLTYFQNEAQLDKSGLPSDRFFAERPEGSVSTLKIQRTQQEDSAVYLCASSSQGGREKLFFGSGTQLSVL.

This sequence joins TRBV7-3 and TRBJ2-1, with 8 bases aligning to TRBD2. From germline, CDR1 is SGHTA and CDR2 FQGTGA. The CDR3 runs 16 residues. J was trimmed by 5 bases and V by 1 base; bases with no gene match: 7. The CDR3 spells CASSLSYSGGHNEQFF. The CDR3 DNA reads TGTGCCAGCAGCTTAAGTTACAGCGGGGGTCACAATGAGCAGTTCTTC.

The V gene is TRBV6-5, the J gene TRBJ1-4; D is ambiguous. Trimming shortened V by 6 bases and J by 4 bases, and 6 bases separated the two germline ends. The CDR3 is made up of 12 amino acids. Per the germline V gene, CDR1 is MNHEY and CDR2 is SVGAGI. CDR3 in amino acids: CASRTSNEKLFF. The CDR3 DNA reads as TGTGCCAGCAGAACAAGTAATGAAAAACTGTTTTTT.

The chain carries TRBV6-6 and TRBJ2-7, with 13 positions matching TRBD2. V trimming: 5 bases; J trimming: 6 bases; junction bases outside the gene matches: 4. Germline V lookup: CDR1 MNHNY, CDR2 SVGAGI (reference sequence). The length of the CDR3 is 14 residues. CDR3 nucleotides: TGTGCCAGCAGTCGGACTAGCGGGGGTGGCGAGCAGTACTTC. As protein: CASSRTSGGGEQYF.

V and J are TRBV5-1 and TRBJ1-2; tentatively, D is TRBD1 (5 bases). Trimming left V 0 bases short and J 5 bases short, with 11 bases between. The CDR3 is made up of 14 amino acids. Germline CDR1 reads SGHRS; CDR2 reads YFSETQ. CDR3 in amino acids: CASSLDPGLYGYTF. The DNA for the CDR3 is TGCGCCAGCAGCTTGGACCCAGGGCTTTATGGCTACACCTTC. Full variable domain (missing parts from reference TRBV5-1 and TRBJ1-2): KAGVTQTPRYLIKTRGQQVTLSCSPISGHRSVSWYQQTPGQGLQFLFEYFSETQRNKGNFPGRFSGRQFSNSRSEMNVSTLELGDSALYLCASSLDPGLYGYTFGSGTRLTVV.

V and J are TRBV9 and TRBJ2-7; TRBD1 aligns across 10 bases. The V segment lost 4 bases and the J segment 6 bases; nucleotides outside the gene matches: 7. This CDR3 has 14 amino acids. CDR1 is SGDLS and CDR2 is YYNGEE in the germline V gene. The CDR3 loop is CASSRTGGVGEQYF. DNA for the CDR3: TGTGCCAGCAGCCGGACAGGGGGGGTTGGCGAGCAGTACTTC.

This sequence joins TRBV9 and TRBJ1-6, with 9 positions matching TRBD1. V lost 4 bases and J lost 2; bases outside the gene matches: 13. Germline-derived CDR1 and CDR2 are SGDLS and YYNGEE. The CDR3 extends over 19 amino acids. The CDR3, as DNA: TGTGCCAGCAGCATGACCGGGACAGGGCGTGGACCCTATAATTCACCCCTCCACTTT. Amino acids: CASSMTGTGRGPYNSPLHF. Drawing the rest from reference TRBV9 and TRBJ1-6, the complete variable domain is DSGVTQTPKHLITATGQRVTLRCSPRSGDLSVYWYQQSLDQGLQFLIQYYNGEERAKGNILERFSAQQFPDLHSELNLSSLELGDSALYFCASSMTGTGRGPYNSPLHFGNGTRLTVT.

This clone has a handful of counts. The chain uses TRBV5-6 and TRBJ1-2; 9 nucleotides align to TRBD1. V gave up 2 bases and J gave up 4 bases; unmatched junction bases: 6. CDR3 size: 15 residues. Germline values: CDR1 SGHDT, CDR2 YYEEEE. The CDR3 DNA is TGTGCCAGCAGCTTAGGACAGGGGAGAGGCTATGGCTACACCTTC. Amino acids: CASSLGQGRGYGYTF.

The V and J genes are TRBV5-1 and TRBJ2-7; 7 bases agree with TRBD1. The CDR3 consists of 15 residues. V dropped 4 bases and J dropped 0; count of bases not matched to a gene: 7. Germline CDR1 and CDR2: SGHRS and YFSETQ. CDR3 sequence reads: CASSVYRGSSYEQYF. As DNA, the CDR3 is TGCGCCAGCAGCGTCTACAGGGGAAGCTCCTACGAGCAGTACTTC.

This chain connects TRBV14 to TRBJ1-1; 7 bases map to TRBD1. The CDR3 length is 14 residues. CDR1 and CDR2 (germline): SGHDN, FVKESK. V lost 4 bases and J lost 4; bases outside the gene matches: 6. The CDR3 DNA reads TGTGCCAGCAGCCGAACGCAGGGGGGCACTGAAGCTTTCTTT. It encodes CASSRTQGGTEAFF.

This chain joins TRBV4-2 and TRBJ2-3, with TRBD1 as a possible D gene (5 bases). The germline CDR1 and CDR2 sequences are LGHNA and YNFKEQ. The CDR3 runs to 12 residues. V was pared by 6 bases and J by 3 bases, with 7 bases between. The CDR3 nucleotides read TGTGCCAGCAGAGGGGAAACAGATACGCAGTATTTT. It codes for CASRGETDTQYF.

CDR3 nucleotides: TGTGCCAGTAGTCCGGGGGAGACCCAGTACTTC. Translating it yields CASSPGETQYF. V usage is TRBV19 and J usage is TRBJ2-5; maybe TRBD2 (5 bases). Germline V gene sequence: CDR1 LNHDA, CDR2 SQIVND (reference sequence). The CDR3 loop spans 11 amino acids. Between the trimmed V and J ends, which lost 5 bases and 5 bases, there was a span of 6 bases.

V is TRBV21-1 and J is TRBJ2-7; the table's D call of TRBD1 was not tested on the DNA. TRBV21-1 corresponds to a pseudogene. The CDR3 contains 18 residues. For the CDR3, the DNA is TGTGCCAGCAGATCGCCGGGACAGGGGGCGCTTTATGGCTACGAGCAGTACTTC. As protein: CASRSPGQGALYGYEQYF.

The V call is TRBV11-2, the J call TRBJ2-1, with 8 bases that match TRBD2. CDR3 length equals 16 residues. Unmatched junction bases numbered 6, after V lost 3 bases and J lost 2 bases. Per the germline V gene, CDR1 is SGHAT and CDR2 is FQNNGV. The CDR3 nucleotides read TGTGCCAGCAGCTTTTTGGCGGGAGGAACCTACAATGAGCAGTTCTTC. It translates to CASSFLAGGTYNEQFF.

J is TRBJ2-1 and V is TRBV10-3, with TRBD2 identical over 13 bases. CDR1 and CDR2 from the germline V gene are ENHRY and SYGVKD. CDR3 length: 17 residues. V dropped 8 bases and J dropped 2; count of bases not matched to a gene: 9. CDR3 sequence: CAIGVGLAGDAYNEQFF. CDR3 sequence (DNA): TGTGCCATCGGGGTAGGACTAGCGGGGGATGCCTACAATGAGCAGTTCTTC.

V usage is TRBV9 and J usage is TRBJ1-1, with D perhaps matching TRBD1 (6 bases). CDR1 is SGDLS, CDR2 YYNGEE, per germline. The V end was cut by 2 bases, the J end by 0 bases, with 14 bases between. This CDR3 comprises 16 residues. The CDR3 is CASSVRAGALNTEAFF. For the CDR3, the DNA is TGTGCCAGCAGCGTTAGGGCGGGGGCATTGAACACTGAAGCTTTCTTT.

The V gene is TRBV5-6, the J gene TRBJ2-1; 10 positions match TRBD1. Germline loops: CDR1 SGHDT, CDR2 YYEEEE. V gave up 6 bases and J gave up 3 bases; unmatched junction bases: 6. The CDR3 is 15 residues long. Written as DNA, the CDR3 is TGTGCCAGCAACCGCGGGACAGGGGTCTACAATGAGCAGTTCTTC. Translating it yields CASNRGTGVYNEQFF.

This chain connects TRBV5-1 to TRBJ2-7; 10 bases agree with TRBD1. CDR1 SGHRS and CDR2 YFSETQ come from the germline V gene. With V trimmed by 0 bases and J by 4 bases, 4 bases remained unmatched. This CDR3 comprises 15 residues. The CDR3 spells CASSLETGGQYEQYF. In nucleotides, the CDR3 is TGCGCCAGCAGCTTGGAGACAGGGGGCCAATACGAGCAGTACTTC.